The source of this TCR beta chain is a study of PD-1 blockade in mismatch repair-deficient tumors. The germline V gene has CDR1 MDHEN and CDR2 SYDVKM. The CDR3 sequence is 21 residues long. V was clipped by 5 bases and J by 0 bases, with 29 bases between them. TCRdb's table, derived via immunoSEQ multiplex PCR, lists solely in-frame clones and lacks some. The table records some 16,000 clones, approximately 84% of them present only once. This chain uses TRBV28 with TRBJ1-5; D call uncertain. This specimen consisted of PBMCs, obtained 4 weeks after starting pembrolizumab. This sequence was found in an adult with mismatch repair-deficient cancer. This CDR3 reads CASSPQGPPAGFGYSNQPQHF. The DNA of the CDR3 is TGTGCCAGCAGTCCTCAAGGCCCACCAGCAGGTTTTGGGTATAGCAATCAGCCCCAGCATTTT.